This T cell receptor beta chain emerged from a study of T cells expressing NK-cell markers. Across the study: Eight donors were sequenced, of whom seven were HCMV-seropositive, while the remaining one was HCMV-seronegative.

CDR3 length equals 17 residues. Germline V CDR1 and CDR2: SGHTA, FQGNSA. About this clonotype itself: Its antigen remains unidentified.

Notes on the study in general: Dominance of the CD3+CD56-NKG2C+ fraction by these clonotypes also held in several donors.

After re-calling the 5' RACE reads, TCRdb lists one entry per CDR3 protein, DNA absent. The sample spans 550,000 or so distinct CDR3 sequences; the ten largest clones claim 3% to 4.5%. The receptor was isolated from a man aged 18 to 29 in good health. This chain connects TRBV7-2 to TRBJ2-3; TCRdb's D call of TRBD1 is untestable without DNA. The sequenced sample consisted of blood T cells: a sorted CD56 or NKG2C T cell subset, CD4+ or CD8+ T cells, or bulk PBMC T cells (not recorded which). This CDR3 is CASSLRGSIGVRDTQYF.